The 5 T cell receptor beta chains in this list originate from one sample, sequenced in a study of shared clonotypes between healthy human individuals. The table came from immunoSEQ multiplex PCR; TCRdb's copy has only in-frame clones and leaves some out. The sample carries 150,000 to 200,000 clones, approximately 61% recorded once. The sequencing sample was made of memory CD4+ T cells sorted from blood. Documented subset: CD45RA-negative fraction. These receptor sequences come from a man younger than 40 in good health.

The rearrangement uses TRBV27 and TRBJ2-5; D might be TRBD2 (7 bases). The germline V gene has CDR1 MNHEY and CDR2 SMNVEV (reference sequence). This CDR3 has 16 amino acids. Trimming cost V 0 bases and J 4 bases, with 15 bases left between them. The CDR3 sequence is CASSLSGGARGETQYF. The CDR3 DNA reads TGTGCCAGCAGTTTATCAGGGGGGGCGCGTGGAGAGACCCAGTACTTC.

The CDR3 sequence: CATSRTGGIGYTF. The CDR3 DNA reads TGTGCCACCAGCAGAACAGGGGGTATTGGCTACACCTTC. V is TRBV15 and J is TRBJ1-2, with 8 bases lining up with TRBD1. Germline V gene data show CDR1 as LNHNV and CDR2 as YYDKDF (reference sequence). J gave up 7 bases and V 2 bases, and 3 bases lay outside the gene matches. The CDR3 consists of 13 residues.

The chain has TRBV9 and TRBJ2-5; D gene ambiguous. Germline V CDR1 and CDR2: SGDLS, YYNGEE. The length of the CDR3 is 13 residues. V lost 4 bases and J lost 5, with 12 bases in between. As DNA, the CDR3 is TGTGCCAGCAGCCCAAGCCGTAGGGAGACCCAGTACTTC. This encodes CASSPSRRETQYF.

V and J are TRBV6-1 and TRBJ2-3, with 10 nucleotides matching TRBD2. The germline gives CDR1 MNHNS, CDR2 SASEGT. The CDR3 has 15 amino acids. With 6 bases clipped from V and 6 bases from J, the junction kept 9 bases outside the gene matches. DNA for the CDR3: TGTGCCAGCAGACAACTAGCGGGAAGAGCGGATACGCAGTATTTT. Translated, it gives CASRQLAGRADTQYF.

The chain uses TRBV6-5 and TRBJ1-3; D remains unclear. V lost 4 bases, J lost 0 bases, and 13 bases lay in between. The CDR3 length is 16 residues. Per germline, CDR1 MNHEY and CDR2 SVGAGI. The CDR3 protein is CASSLSRAHSGNTIYF. In DNA form, the CDR3 reads TGTGCCAGCAGTTTATCAAGGGCGCACTCTGGAAACACCATATATTTT.